This T cell receptor beta chain was captured in a study of cytomegalovirus exposure and HLA in healthy donors. Study conclusions and caveats: Testing in vitro showed a few CMV-associated chains specific for CMV antigens. According to reports, the classifier identified cytomegalovirus status with high specificity and sensitivity. First-cohort TCR clusters were later found to tend to co-occur in the approximately 120 validation repertoires.

The donors were in the roughly 130-subject validation cohort, distinct from the 666-subject first cohort. A word on this clone: Antigen unknown.

The CDR3 loop spans 13 amino acids. The V gene lost 5 bases and the J gene lost 5 bases, with 12 bases spanning the gap. The germline V gene has CDR1 MNHEY and CDR2 SMNVEV (reference sequence). The assay was immunoSEQ multiplex PCR, and TCRdb's table has in-frame clones only and misses some. The sample holds approximately 200,000 clones, almost 90% seen once. The chain links TRBV27 to TRBJ1-1; D possibly corresponds to TRBD1 (5 bases). The sequenced sample consisted of PBMCs. This clonotype originated in a woman aged 18-35 years in good health and CMV-seronegative. CDR3 amino acids: CASSTGTRTEAFF. The CDR3 DNA is TGTGCCAGCAGTACGGGGACTAGAACTGAAGCTTTCTTT.